The clone carrying this TCR beta chain has at least ten counts. The time point was: patch test 1, 2 weeks after DPC sensitization. Specified treatment: therapeutic diphenylcyclopropenone sensitization with weekly scalp DPC. This sample was taken from a study of human T cells and chemical hapten exposure. TCRdb reanalysed the RACE reads using MiXCR and keeps one entry per CDR3 protein. Altogether some 380,000 distinct CDR3 sequences are present, more than 4.5% being singletons, with the ten largest covering approximately 2.5%. Germline CDR1 and CDR2: DFQATT and SNEGSKA (reference sequence). V shed 1 base and J 8 bases; nucleotides not matched to a gene: 4. This CDR3 is 13 amino acids long.

This chain joins TRBV20-1 and TRBJ2-1, with 8 bases identical to TRBD2. The sequence came from a woman between 45 and 65 years old with alopecia areata. Some clones in this sample may be carry-over from other donors' samples. The sequencing here drew on whole blood, taken in connection with sensitization to the hapten diphenylcyclopropenone (DPC). CDR3 in DNA: TGCAGTGCTAGAGCCGGGGGGGCATATGAGCAGTTCTTC. It specifies CSARAGGAYEQFF.